This TCR beta chain was captured by sequencing in a study of graft-versus-host responses after intestinal transplantation. Germline CDR1 MNHEY, CDR2 SVGAGI. CDR3 length equals 15 residues. Unmatched junction bases numbered 2, after V lost 5 bases and J lost 3 bases. Comment on this clone: In the same sample, other DNA sequences code for this CDR3.

The table came from immunoSEQ multiplex PCR; TCRdb's copy has only in-frame clones and leaves some out. Of tens of thousands of clones in the sample, approximately 90% were seen once. This sequence was found in a human patient who received an intestinal transplant, so some T cells may come from the graft donor. The sample here was PBMCs, taken 98 days after intestinal transplantation. J is TRBJ2-2 and V is TRBV6-5; 11 bases map to TRBD2. The CDR3 spells CASSPLAGDTGELFF. The CDR3 DNA reads as TGTGCCAGCAGTCCACTAGCGGGAGACACCGGGGAGCTGTTTTTT.